Below, one T cell receptor (beta chain) is given with its context. What it binds is not known. Trimming shortened V by 3 bases and J by 1 base, and 4 bases separated the two germline ends. Germline lookup yields CDR1 SGDLS and CDR2 YYNGEE. This CDR3 has 13 amino acids. The sample belongs to a study of cytomegalovirus exposure and HLA in healthy donors. Study results and caveats: CMV serostatus was the sole immune exposure information available. As was reported, the HLA-A and HLA-B alleles of most subjects were accurately predicted from TCR beta sequences.

The PCR had 60 Vbeta and 13 Jbeta primers. Authors' data handling: In a later analysis, the count reached 80 million or so unique TCR beta chains, with 10 million to 14 million shared. The assay was immunoSEQ multiplex PCR, and TCRdb's table has in-frame clones only and misses some. The V and J calls and the clone size are those of that table, but D and trimming were determined from the DNA. The sample consists of around 130,000 clones, around 78% of them appearing once. This chain links TRBV9 with TRBJ2-2; D remains unclear. The TCR sequence derives from a woman aged 40 to 55 in good health and CMV-seronegative. The sample comprised PBMCs. For the CDR3, the DNA is TGTGCCAGCAGCGACAAGAACACCGGGGAGCTGTTTTTT. It yields the protein CASSDKNTGELFF.